Listed here are 8 T cell receptor beta chains from one sample, sequenced in a study of T cells in Graves' hyperthyroidism and ophthalmopathy. What was amplified from RNA transcripts were TCR beta CDR3 regions. HTBI primers drove first-round RT-PCR of the TCR CDR3. TCRdb called the multiplex PCR reads again in MiXCR, with one record for every CDR3 protein. The sample lists 560,000 or so distinct CDR3 sequences, roughly 46% seen once, with about 7.9% in the top ten. Sample: peripheral blood or thyroid tissue (not recorded which). These receptors were obtained from a woman between 18 and 29 years old with Graves' hyperthyroidism.

The V and J genes are TRBV10-3 and TRBJ2-7, with 7 bases lining up with TRBD1. J gave up 3 bases and V 4 bases, and 3 bases lay outside the gene matches. The CDR3 consists of 13 residues. CDR1 and CDR2 (germline): ENHRY, SYGVKD. The CDR3 region is CAISGGQNYEQYF. DNA for the CDR3: TGTGCCATCAGTGGGGGACAGAACTACGAGCAGTACTTC.

There are many counts of this clonotype. The rearrangement links TRBV7-2 to TRBJ1-1; a weak D match, TRBD1 (5 bases). CDR1 is SGHTA and CDR2 is FQGNSA in the germline V gene. The V and J ends lost 4 bases and 5 bases respectively, with 11 bases between them. The CDR3 spans 13 residues. The CDR3 DNA is TGTGCCAGCAGCTCAGGGTTCGGGACTGAAGCTTTCTTT. Its protein is CASSSGFGTEAFF. Based on the CDR3 plus reference TRBV7-2 and TRBJ1-1, the full variable domain is GAGVSQSPSNKVTEKGKDVELRCDPISGHTALYWYRQSLGQGLEFLIYFQGNSAPDKSGLPSDRFSAERTGGSVSTLTIQRTQQEDSAVYLCASSSGFGTEAFFGQGTRLTVV.

The V gene is TRBV7-2, the J gene TRBJ2-5; D not resolved. Germline CDR1 SGHTA, CDR2 FQGNSA. Trimming shortened V by 5 bases and J by 1 base, and 11 bases separated the two germline ends. The CDR3 runs 14 residues. CDR3 protein: CASSPRETQETQYF. DNA for the CDR3: TGTGCCAGCAGCCCCCGTGAAACCCAAGAGACCCAGTACTTC.

Points on this clonotype: One junction end does not reproduce the germline sequence, and a read error may be involved. The chain links TRBV15 to TRBJ2-7, with D perhaps TRBD1 (5 bases). Looked up from germline, CDR1 is LNHNV and CDR2 is YYDKDF (reference sequence). CDR3 length: 14 amino acids. For the CDR3, the DNA is TGTGCCAGCAGCAACAGGCACAGAGACTACGAGCAGTACTTC. Protein sequence: CASSNRHRDYEQYF.

V is TRBV7-3 and J is TRBJ1-2, with TRBD1 identical over 9 bases. In germline, CDR1 is SGHTA, CDR2 FQGTGA. Trimming took 3 bases from V and 6 from J; bases not matched to a gene: 11. This CDR3 comprises 16 residues. The CDR3 bases are TGTGCCAGCAGCTTGAGCCCCACAGGGGGCATGGATGGCTACACCTTC. It encodes CASSLSPTGGMDGYTF.

The V gene is TRBV12-3 or TRBV12-4, the J gene TRBJ2-2; no definite D call. This CDR3 is 15 amino acids long. Trimming left V 5 bases short and J 6 bases short, with 16 bases between. In nucleotides, the CDR3 is TGTGCCAGCAGTCCTCTCGTCCGCCATTCCGGGGAGCTGTTTTTT. Translated: CASSPLVRHSGELFF.

Ten or more counts support this clonotype. A junction end diverges from the germline sequence, so it may reflect a read error. The chain joins TRBV7-8 to TRBJ1-1; no firm D call. The CDR3 spans 14 residues. Per the germline V gene, CDR1 is SGHVS and CDR2 is FQNEAQ. The CDR3 DNA reads as TGCGCCAGCAGCCCCATAGATCCGAACACTGAAGCTTTCTTT. The encoded protein is CASSPIDPNTEAFF.

This clonotype was seen more than once but under ten times. This chain links TRBV6-1 with TRBJ1-4; the D is unclear. V was clipped by 5 bases and J by 3 bases, with 19 bases between them. CDR1 and CDR2 (germline): MNHNS, SASEGT. The CDR3 sequence is 17 residues long. CDR3 in DNA: TGTGCCAGCAGTCCAGTGTGGAGATCGCTGTCTAATGAAAAACTGTTTTTT. Residues: CASSPVWRSLSNEKLFF.